This T cell receptor (beta chain) was found in a study of CD8+ T cells in alopecia areata. Study-level background: Dosing with tofacitinib proceeded for 6 to 18 months, followed by 6 months off drug. Points from the study as a whole: For patients receiving tofacitinib, scalp clonality and expanded CD8+ clones among the top 100 significantly decreased. Higher clonality than in normal scalp was seen in lesional scalp, especially alopecia totalis/universalis. The study found that many expanded lesional clones persisted in scalp and blood during tofacitinib.

As regards this clone: The antigen remains undetermined.

After isolation, RNA underwent reverse transcription to generate cDNA as the sequencing template. Sequenced by immunoSEQ multiplex PCR; TCRdb stores in-frame clones only, minus some. In the table there are roughly 120,000 clones, approximately 52% of which are singletons. CDR3 length: 14 residues. V lost 3 bases and J 2 bases, leaving 13 bases between the germline ends. Germline V gene lookup returns CDR1 SQVTM and CDR2 ANQGSEA. Indicated treatment: oral pan-JAK inhibitor, 5-10 mg twice daily. The TCR was taken from a human donor with alopecia areata. The chain couples TRBV29-1 to TRBJ1-1, with D tentatively TRBD1 (5 bases). This sample comprised CD8+ T cells sorted from blood, obtained at week 4, from a patient treated with tofacitinib. In DNA form, the CDR3 reads TGCAGCGTTGATTGGATCGACAGAAACACTGAAGCTTTCTTT. Its protein is CSVDWIDRNTEAFF.